This T cell receptor beta chain was found in a study of blood T cell repertoires in COVID-19. Looking at the study overall: The origin of the acute and convalescent COVID-19 samples was the United States, Italy and Spain. In each case, the material was cDNA or gDNA derived from T cells, B-cell-depleted T cells, or PBMCs.

CDR3 size: 15 residues. In germline, CDR1 is GTSNPN, CDR2 SVGIG (reference sequence). V was pared by 1 base and J by 10 bases, with 15 bases of the junction left unmatched. As handled by the study authors: Amplifying reference gene primers gave estimates of nucleated cell counts. Profiled with immunoSEQ multiplex PCR; TCRdb holds only in-frame clones, not every one. For V, J and clone size, that table is used; D and trimming come from the DNA. The table records 200,000 to 300,000 clones, about 85% of them present only once. This clone was observed a handful of times. The sequencing input was peripheral blood. This TCR derives from a man aged 55 to 69 who had recovered from COVID-19. The V call is TRBV30, the J call TRBJ1-1, with 7 bases lining up with TRBD1. The CDR3 reads CAWSGAGGTAGGAFF. The DNA for the CDR3 is TGTGCCTGGAGTGGAGCCGGAGGGACAGCGGGGGGAGCTTTCTTT.